The next 8 T cell receptor beta chains were all read from a single sample in a study of blood T cells in healthy people across ages (dated by TCRdb to 2013 to 2016). The library was obtained by 5' RACE. TCRdb records Illumina HiSeq 2500 as the sequencer. A second PCR of about 6 to 11 cycles was run with a J-beta primer mix and a sample-barcoded 5' primer. The public sequencing data were trimmed at Q25 with fastp and processed into clonotypes with MiXCR by TCRdb, which kept only in-frame beta chains. Every entry covers one CDR3 protein and lists the most common genes and DNA from its rows. This sample comprises over 500,000 distinct CDR3 sequences, around 50% of them detected only once. Less than 15% of the sample is held by the ten biggest clonotypes. Sequenced: blood. The receptor source for this set is an elderly woman in good health.

This clonotype was counted at least ten times. The chain employs TRBV9 and TRBJ2-3, with 8 bases matching TRBD1. V lost 2 bases to trimming and J lost 8 bases; unmatched junction nucleotides: 7. This CDR3 has 14 amino acids. The V gene's germline CDR1 is SGDLS and CDR2 YYNGEE. The CDR3 is CASSVGTGLGTQYF. The CDR3, as DNA: TGTGCCAGCAGCGTTGGGACAGGTCTAGGTACGCAGTATTTT.

This clonotype was found a few times. The V call is TRBV3-1, the J call TRBJ2-2; D remains ambiguous. CDR1 and CDR2 from the germline V gene are LGHDT and YNNKEL (reference sequence). V shed 2 bases and J shed 9 bases, with 7 bases lying between them. This CDR3 has 12 amino acids. CDR3 DNA: TGTGCCAGCAGCCAAAGGGTCAGGGAGCTGTTTTTT. Translating it yields CASSQRVRELFF.

There are a few counts of this clonotype. The chain couples TRBV27 to TRBJ2-1; 14 nucleotides agree with TRBD2. V dropped 4 bases and J dropped 4; count of bases not matched to a gene: 6. The CDR3 covers 17 residues. CDR1 and CDR2 from the germline V gene are MNHEY and SMNVEV (reference sequence). CDR3 in DNA: TGTGCCAGCAGTTCCCCGGGGACTAGCGGGGGTTACAATGAGCAGTTCTTC. The encoded protein is CASSSPGTSGGYNEQFF.

This rearrangement joins TRBV5-1 to TRBJ2-1; 9 bases are shared with TRBD2. The CDR3 covers 17 residues. Germline trimming cut 0 bases from V and 4 bases from J; bases unmatched to any gene: 8. Germline V gene data show CDR1 as SGHRS and CDR2 as YFSETQ. The CDR3 DNA is TGCGCCAGCAGCTTGGGGGCCGGGACTAGCAGTTACAATGAGCAGTTCTTC. This encodes CASSLGAGTSSYNEQFF.

This clonotype was counted many times. The chain joins TRBV20-1 to TRBJ1-1; weak D call: TRBD1 (6 bases). The CDR3 sequence is 14 residues long. Between the trimmed V and J ends, which lost 0 bases and 0 bases, there was a span of 8 bases. The germline V gene has CDR1 DFQATT and CDR2 SNEGSKA (reference sequence). In DNA form, the CDR3 reads TGCAGTGCTAGAGAGGACAGTTTGAACACTGAAGCTTTCTTT. Its protein product is CSAREDSLNTEAFF.

This clonotype was counted many times. CDR3 nucleotide sequence: TGCGCCAGCAGCTTGTCGGCAGGGAGTACTGAAGCTTTCTTT. Translated: CASSLSAGSTEAFF. The gene calls are TRBV5-1 and TRBJ1-1; possibly TRBD1 for D (5 bases). The CDR3 contains 14 residues. Germline CDR1 SGHRS, CDR2 YFSETQ. The germline V and J ends were trimmed by 1 base and 5 bases, with 12 bases remaining between them.

This clonotype was detected ten times or more. The chain is built from TRBV6-5 and TRBJ1-4, with D possibly matching TRBD1 (5 bases). The CDR3 loop spans 13 amino acids. V was trimmed by 6 bases and J by 5 bases, leaving 10 bases between them. CDR1 is MNHEY, CDR2 SVGAGI, per germline. The CDR3 coding sequence is TGTGCCAGCAGCAGGGTGGGAAATGAAAAACTGTTTTTT. This sequence encodes CASSRVGNEKLFF.

This CDR3 is CSMLPSAPEGRAQYF. DNA for the CDR3: TGCAGCATGTTGCCGTCAGCACCCGAGGGGAGGGCGCAGTATTTT. This chain links TRBV29-1 with TRBJ2-3; TRBD2 aligns across 7 bases. V lost 8 bases to trimming and J lost 10 bases; unmatched junction nucleotides: 21. The CDR3 totals 15 residues. CDR1 and CDR2 from the germline V gene are SQVTM and ANQGSEA.